This T cell receptor beta chain was recorded in a study of Graves' ophthalmopathy and Graves' hyperthyroidism (dated by TCRdb to the late 2010s). Turning to the overall study: Peripheral blood was collected at initial diagnosis, prior to any treatment. In total, around 130 blood samples were TCR-sequenced: 43 ophthalmopathy, some 75 hyperthyroidism and some 17 hyperthyroidism-to-ophthalmopathy patients. An independent validation cohort was composed of about 20 hyperthyroidism patients and over 15 patients who later progressed from hyperthyroidism to ophthalmopathy. T-cell repertoires of thyroid tissue and blood were compared in six or seven hyperthyroidism patients. A discovery set of 95 to 100 patients (around 45 ophthalmopathy, just over 55 stable hyperthyroidism) was enrolled to explore V-J signatures distinguishing ophthalmopathy from hyperthyroidism. Following sampling, methimazole starting at 30 mg daily was administered to hyperthyroidism patients, and high-dose intravenous methylprednisolone was administered to ophthalmopathy patients. The study used signatures of the TCR beta repertoire to tell Graves' ophthalmopathy apart from Graves' hyperthyroidism and to predict which patients would progress to ophthalmopathy.

Study-wide findings and limitations: Ophthalmopathy was separated from stable hyperthyroidism by the 13-signature model with 87.88% sensitivity and less than 82% specificity in cross-validation and with 80%/75% in the test set. In validation, the model predicted ophthalmopathy progression with 70.59% sensitivity and around 72% specificity; roughly eleven predicted patients were CT-confirmed with GO in a median of approximately 6.2 months. Most of the expanded thyroid clonotypes with a frequency above 0.001 were also detected in blood, and it was suggested that the thyroid immune response may be reflected by blood repertoires. No statistical method was used to predetermine the sample size, and group allocation was not hidden from the investigators.

For repertoire sequencing, the TCR beta CDR3 regions were amplified from RNA transcripts. The first round of RT-PCR was done with HTBI primers and the Qiagen OneStep RT-PCR kit, and was followed by a second round of multiplex PCR, then size selection and purification. Libraries were sequenced paired-end with 100 bp reads on an Illumina HiSeq2000. On the study's bioinformatics: SOAPnuke was used to process the reads, removing any read that contained adapters or uncalled bases, had a mean Phred below 15, or lacked an exact match to the constant primer or identifier. High-quality paired reads were merged with COPE v1.2.5. Clonotypes were defined as unique nucleotide sequences and were aligned to IMGT TRB V, D and J references using MiTCR v1.1. Analysis was restricted to V-J combinations with a frequency above 0.0001, which covered roughly 99% of repertoires. A TCR clonal expansion and chaos score per V-J combination was defined as the ratio of F50 clonal expansion to chaos observed in the TCRdist matrix. Welch's t-statistics and random forest were used to reduce the features to about 12 V-J combinations, which were then used as input to a naive Bayes classifier. The Morisita-Horn index was used to measure how similar the thyroid and blood repertoires were. TCRdb itself trimmed the public reads at Q25 with fastp, ran MiXCR and retained productive beta chains. Identical CDR3 protein sequences are pooled into one entry, listed with their most common genes and DNA. These V and J calls originate from TCRdb's pipeline instead of the authors' own analysis. The sample data list almost 750,000 distinct CDR3 sequences, and 35% to 50% of these were observed just once. Approximately 43% of the sample is held by the ten biggest clonotypes.

Turning to this clonotype: Its binding antigen is unknown. Nothing much larger sits one base from this clone, and base qualities are not available.

Patients with ophthalmopathy had moderately to severely active disease, with a Clinical Activity Score of 3 or more, a NOSPECS grade of 4 or more, and a disease duration of less than 3 months. Patients with other autoimmune diseases, uncontrolled infections, pregnancy or lactation were excluded. Diagnosis relied on clinical symptoms, serum thyroxine, TRAb, thyroid ultrasound and orbital computed tomography. Using Ficoll-Paque density gradient centrifugation, PBMCs were isolated from roughly 9.2 ml of fresh peripheral blood. Total RNA was extracted using Trizol reagent, and RNA quality was checked on an Agilent 2100 Bioanalyzer. The junction carries 15 bases between V and J, which are trimmed by 6 bases and 4 bases respectively. The germline V gene (reference sequence) gives CDR1 as LNHDA and CDR2 as SQIVND. The CDR3 has 14 amino acids, counting the end cysteine and phenylalanine. Kept here is only the CDR3 DNA, which spans 42 bases and is read in frame from base 1.

The sequence was obtained from an adult man with Graves' ophthalmopathy. In this chain, TRBV19 is recombined with TRBJ1-1; the D region possibly corresponds to TRBD1 (5 bases align). Sample: peripheral blood. The DNA reads as follows: TGTGCCAGTAGGATGGGGTTAGGGGCCACTGAAGCTTTCTTT. Translated, it gives CASRMGLGATEAFF. Here the CDR3 is joined to the reference TRBV19 and TRBJ1-1 genes, and the full variable domain is: DGGITQSPKYLFRKEGQNVTLSCEQNLNHDAMYWYRQDPGQGLRLIYYSQIVNDFQKGDIAEGYSVSREKKESFPLTVTSAQKNPTAFYLCASRMGLGATEAFFGQGTRLTVV.